This T cell receptor (beta chain) was obtained from a study of CD8 T cells in Susac syndrome. CD8+ and CD4+ T cells taken from blood had their TCR beta sequenced. Control patients had untreated stable or active relapsing-remitting multiple sclerosis by revised McDonald criteria. Through negative isolation, CD4+ and CD8+ T cells were obtained, while TEMRA cells were enriched using FACS. V lost 4 bases and J lost 0, with 14 bases in between. CDR1 is SGHRS and CDR2 is YFSETQ in the germline V gene. This CDR3 has 16 amino acids. It was with random hexamers that roughly 0.45 to 1 ug RNA was reverse transcribed. TCRdb used MiXCR to reprocess the immunoSEQ multiplex PCR reads, holding one entry per CDR3 protein. The profile shows about 400,000 distinct CDR3 sequences, approximately 85% of them singletons.

The sequenced material came from CD8+ T cells from PBMCs. This TCR was sampled from a human donor with multiple sclerosis. V usage is TRBV5-1 and J usage is TRBJ1-3; D unresolved. The CDR3 here is CASSESPGSSGNTIYF. CDR3 bases: TGCGCCAGCAGCGAATCTCCGGGGAGCTCTGGAAACACCATATATTTT.